Listed below are T cell receptor beta chains from one sample, sequenced in a study of blood T cell repertoires in COVID-19. The method was immunoSEQ multiplex PCR; TCRdb's version includes in-frame clones alone and lacks a portion of them. Seen here are 120,000 or so clones, about 79% observed once, and the top ten hold 16%. Input material: peripheral blood. Receptors originate from an elderly woman with active or convalescent COVID-19. The CDR3 runs from the conserved cysteine through the conserved F or W. The order of the fields is D gene, clone size, J gene, V gene, CDR3 DNA, CDR3 protein. D genes are given only for firm matches. Only part of the rows carry a size: once, few, many, or a class if the clone is expanded.

. | . | TRBJ1-1 | TRBV7-8 | TGTGCCAGCAGCCGCTCCAGGGTCTCGACCACTGAAGCTTTCTTT | CASSRSRVSTTEAFF
. | few | TRBJ1-1 | TRBV5-1 | TGCGCCAGCAGCTCCGGGCCGGGGAGCACTGAAGCTTTCTTT | CASSSGPGSTEAFF
TRBD2 | many | TRBJ2-7 | TRBV2 | TGTGCCAGCAGTGAAAAGGTAGCGGGAGCCTCCTACGAGCAGTACTTC | CASSEKVAGASYEQYF
. | few | TRBJ2-1 | TRBV7-9 | TGTGCCAGCAGCTTGGGGGAGCGGGACAATGAGCAGTTCTTC | CASSLGERDNEQFF
TRBD1 | . | TRBJ1-2 | TRBV27 | TGTGCCAGCAGACCGACAGGGGTCCATGGCTACACCTTC | CASRPTGVHGYTF
TRBD2 | . | TRBJ2-5 | TRBV29-1 | TGCAGCGTTGAATCGCCGGGAGGATGGCAAGAAACCCAGTACTTC | CSVESPGGWQETQYF
TRBD2 | . | TRBJ2-7 | TRBV15 | TGTGCCACCAGCAGAGATAGACTAGCGAAAACCTCCTACGAGCAGTACTTC | CATSRDRLAKTSYEQYF
. | . | TRBJ2-7 | TRBV28 | TGTGCCAGCAGTTCCCTGGACAGACCCTACTCCTACGAGCAGTACTTC | CASSSLDRPYSYEQYF
TRBD2 | . | TRBJ2-7 | TRBV5-8 | TGTGCCAGCAGCTTGTTCATTGCTAGCGGGAGGTCTTACTACTACGAGCAGTACTTC | CASSLFIASGRSYYYEQYF
TRBD2 | few | TRBJ2-1 | TRBV5-5 | TGTGCCAGCAGCGTGGGACTAGCGGGGTACAATGAGCAGTTCTTC | CASSVGLAGYNEQFF
TRBD1 | . | TRBJ1-5 | TRBV30 | TGTGCCTGGGACAGGGGGGGGAATCAGCCCCAGCATTTT | CAWDRGGNQPQHF
. | . | TRBJ2-2 | TRBV18 | TGTGCCAGCTCACTAGCGGTTAACACCGGGGAGCTGTTTTTT | CASSLAVNTGELFF
TRBD2 | . | TRBJ2-5 | TRBV9 | TGTGCCAGCAGCACGACTAGCGGGAGTAGTGAGACCCAGTACTTC | CASSTTSGSSETQYF
. | . | TRBJ2-7 | TRBV28 | TGTGCCAGCAGTTTAGGTAGCCAACCCTACGAGCAGTACTTC | CASSLGSQPYEQYF